These 20 T cell receptor beta chains share one sample of origin, sequenced in a study of T cell changes during pregnancy in multiple sclerosis. Sequenced by immunoSEQ multiplex PCR; TCRdb stores in-frame clones only, minus some. This sample has approximately 100,000 clones, with roughly nine tenths found just once. This specimen consisted of peripheral blood, obtained after pregnancy. The receptors were gathered from a female donor with multiple sclerosis, enrolled in a pregnancy study.

The chain has TRBV4-1 and TRBJ2-1; D is uncertain. Trimming shortened V by 2 bases and J by 4 bases, and 12 bases separated the two germline ends. Looked up from germline, CDR1 is MGHRA and CDR2 is YSYEKL. The CDR3 extends over 15 amino acids. The DNA for the CDR3 is TGCGCCAGCAGCCAACGGAACAGTTATTACAATGAGCAGTTCTTC. Amino acids: CASSQRNSYYNEQFF.

The sample holds one count of this clone. The chain has TRBV5-1 and TRBJ2-5, with unresolved D. V was cut by 1 base and J by 2 bases, with 9 bases left in between. In germline, CDR1 is SGHRS, CDR2 YFSETQ. The CDR3 is made up of 14 amino acids. In DNA, the CDR3 is TGCGCCAGCAGCTTGACGGCGGCACAAGAGACCCAGTACTTC. This gives the protein CASSLTAAQETQYF.

CDR3 in DNA: TGTGCCAGTAGTATAGGAAGGGGGAGCAATCAGCCCCAGCATTTT. As protein: CASSIGRGSNQPQHF. This chain links TRBV19 with TRBJ1-5; D is possibly TRBD1 (6 bases). This CDR3 has 15 amino acids. V gave up 1 base and J gave up 1 base, with 8 bases separating them. Germline values: CDR1 LNHDA, CDR2 SQIVND (reference sequence).

The chain carries TRBV5-4 and TRBJ1-1; 7 positions match TRBD1. Germline trimming cut 5 bases from V and 9 bases from J; bases unmatched to any gene: 13. From germline, CDR1 is SGHNT and CDR2 YYREEE (reference sequence). The CDR3 length is 14 residues. The DNA of the CDR3 is TGTGCCAGCAGAAGGGAACAGGGGAGCATTAAAGCTTTCTTT. Encoded protein: CASRREQGSIKAFF.

The chain couples TRBV19 to TRBJ2-6, with 7 bases aligning to TRBD2. CDR1 and CDR2 from the germline V gene are LNHDA and SQIVND (reference sequence). The J segment lost 2 bases and the V segment lost 2 bases, leaving 3 bases of the junction unmatched. CDR3 length equals 16 residues. The CDR3 here is CASSIWGGAGANVLTF. In DNA, the CDR3 is TGTGCCAGTAGTATATGGGGGGGAGCTGGGGCCAACGTCCTGACTTTC.

This rearrangement joins TRBV10-1 to TRBJ2-1, with 7 nucleotides matching TRBD2. V was pared by 4 bases and J by 6 bases, with 9 bases of the junction left unmatched. Germline V CDR1 and CDR2: WNHNN, SYGVQD (reference sequence). CDR3 length equals 15 residues. The CDR3: CASSGPAGDLNEQFF. CDR3 bases: TGCGCCAGCAGTGGCCCGGCGGGGGACCTCAATGAGCAGTTCTTC.

This sequence joins TRBV6-1 and TRBJ2-7; TRBD2 is a possible D gene (7 bases). Between the trimmed V and J ends, which lost 3 bases and 3 bases, there was a span of 21 bases. CDR3 size: 17 residues. Germline V gene lookup returns CDR1 MNHNS and CDR2 SASEGT. Here the CDR3 reads CASSDPGARGGLYEQYF. CDR3 in DNA: TGTGCCAGCAGTGATCCAGGGGCGAGGGGGGGCCTCTACGAGCAGTACTTC.

The V call is TRBV9, the J call TRBJ2-1; tentatively, D is TRBD2 (6 bases). Between the trimmed V and J ends, which lost 3 bases and 0 bases, there was a span of 13 bases. Germline V CDR1 and CDR2: SGDLS, YYNGEE. CDR3 size: 16 residues. The CDR3 loop is CASSGGADGSYNEQFF. The CDR3 bases are TGTGCCAGCAGCGGCGGGGCAGACGGCTCCTACAATGAGCAGTTCTTC.

The chain joins TRBV28 to TRBJ1-4, with D perhaps TRBD1 (6 bases). V lost 3 bases to trimming and J lost 6 bases, with 11 bases between them. Germline V gene sequence: CDR1 MDHEN, CDR2 SYDVKM. The CDR3 length is 14 residues. CDR3 residues: CASSLGGAYEKLFF. The CDR3 region has the DNA TGTGCCAGCAGTTTGGGGGGGGCGTATGAAAAACTGTTTTTT.

The chain has TRBV29-1 and TRBJ1-2, with D possibly being TRBD1 (6 bases). The CDR3 covers 18 residues. V gave up 5 bases and J gave up 7 bases, with 32 bases separating them. Looked up from germline, CDR1 is SQVTM and CDR2 is ANQGSEA. The CDR3 loop is CSVQGLDTTVQGLSGYTF. The CDR3 nucleotides are TGCAGCGTTCAAGGATTAGATACCACCGTACAGGGTTTGAGTGGCTACACCTTC.

The chain links TRBV5-1 to TRBJ1-2; the match to TRBD1 covers 8 bases. V lost 5 bases to trimming and J lost 8 bases; unmatched junction nucleotides: 8. CDR3 length: 13 amino acids. Germline V gives CDR1 SGHRS, CDR2 YFSETQ. The DNA for the CDR3 is TGCGCCAGCAGACCGGACAGGGCTGCAGGCTACACCTTC. Its translation is CASRPDRAAGYTF. Complete variable domain (other parts from reference TRBV5-1 and TRBJ1-2): KAGVTQTPRYLIKTRGQQVTLSCSPISGHRSVSWYQQTPGQGLQFLFEYFSETQRNKGNFPGRFSGRQFSNSRSEMNVSTLELGDSALYLCASRPDRAAGYTFGSGTRLTVV.

J is TRBJ2-5 and V is TRBV4-1; 7 nucleotides align to TRBD2. J gave up 4 bases and V 0 bases, and 11 bases lay outside the gene matches. Germline V gene sequence: CDR1 MGHRA, CDR2 YSYEKL. CDR3 length: 17 residues. The chain's CDR3 is CASSQDHERGVGETQYF. The DNA of the CDR3 is TGCGCCAGCAGCCAAGATCACGAGCGGGGTGTTGGAGAGACCCAGTACTTC.

The V and J genes are TRBV19 and TRBJ1-1; no firm D call. The CDR3 length is 13 residues. The germline CDR1 and CDR2 sequences are LNHDA and SQIVND (reference sequence). Trimming left V 0 bases short and J 5 bases short, with 7 bases between. The CDR3 loop reads CASSIDPGTEAFF. In nucleotides, the CDR3 is TGTGCCAGTAGTATAGACCCGGGTACTGAAGCTTTCTTT.

This chain uses TRBV10-3 with TRBJ2-7; 9 bases agree with TRBD1. The germline V gene encodes CDR1 ENHRY and CDR2 SYGVKD. After removal of 8 bases from V and 2 bases from J, the junction contained 1 base not matched to a gene. CDR3 length equals 12 residues. The CDR3: CAIGTGTYEQYF. DNA for the CDR3: TGTGCCATCGGGACAGGGACCTACGAGCAGTACTTC.

The J gene is TRBJ2-1, the V gene TRBV7-4; 7 bases align to TRBD2. The length of the CDR3 is 15 residues. CDR1 is SGHVT and CDR2 is SQSDAQ in the germline V gene. The V segment lost 5 bases and the J segment 9 bases; nucleotides outside the gene matches: 13. The DNA for the CDR3 is TGTGCCAGCAGCCCCCGGGGGAGCGGGGAGATTGAGCAGTTCTTC. Translating gives CASSPRGSGEIEQFF.

This chain uses TRBV7-9 with TRBJ1-2, with TRBD1 identical over 10 bases. Trimming removed 4 bases from V and 1 base from J; junction bases left unmatched: 12. This CDR3 contains 18 residues. Germline CDR1 reads SEHNR; CDR2 reads FQNEAQ (reference sequence). CDR3 nucleotides: TGTGCCAGCAGCTACACCGGATCCCGGGACAGGGGTAACTATGGCTACACCTTC. Protein sequence: CASSYTGSRDRGNYGYTF.

The chain recombines TRBV7-8 with TRBJ1-4; 7 bases match TRBD1. V dropped 5 bases and J dropped 7; count of bases not matched to a gene: 7. The germline V gene has CDR1 SGHVS and CDR2 FQNEAQ. CDR3 length equals 14 residues. CDR3 DNA: TGTGCCAGCAGCCAAACAGGGGATGGTGAAAAACTGTTTTTT. It yields the protein CASSQTGDGEKLFF. Using reference TRBV7-8 and TRBJ1-4 for the parts outside the CDR3, the full variable domain is GAGVSQSPRYKVAKRGQDVALRCDPISGHVSLFWYQQALGQGPEFLTYFQNEAQLDKSGLPSDRFFAERPEGSVSTLKIQRTQQEDSAVYLCASSQTGDGEKLFFGSGTQLSVL.

The chain carries TRBV9 and TRBJ2-1; no clear D gene. Germline V CDR1 and CDR2: SGDLS, YYNGEE. The V gene lost 0 bases and the J gene lost 0 bases, with 13 bases spanning the gap. The CDR3 loop spans 17 amino acids. The CDR3 loop reads CASSVGAGQYSYNEQFF. The DNA for the CDR3 is TGTGCCAGCAGCGTAGGGGCAGGCCAATACTCCTACAATGAGCAGTTCTTC.

This rearrangement joins TRBV6-6 to TRBJ1-6, with D possibly TRBD1 on 6 matching bases. The CDR3 totals 15 residues. Deletions cut 7 bases from V and 0 bases from J, with 10 bases between. The germline gives CDR1 MNHNY, CDR2 SVGAGI (reference sequence). CDR3 protein: CASIPDSSYNSPLHF. CDR3 bases: TGTGCCAGCATCCCGGACAGCTCCTATAATTCACCCCTCCACTTT.

The V call is TRBV11-3, the J call TRBJ1-2; unclear D gene. V was pared by 8 bases and J by 4 bases, with 14 bases between. The germline V gene encodes CDR1 SGHNT and CDR2 YENEEA. CDR3 size: 13 residues. The CDR3 sequence: CASGGRFLYGYTF. In DNA form, the CDR3 reads TGTGCCAGCGGAGGCCGGTTCCTCTATGGCTACACCTTC. Supplemented by reference TRBV11-3 and TRBJ1-2, the full variable domain reads EAGVVQSPRYKIIEKKQPVAFWCNPISGHNTLYWYLQNLGQGPELLIRYENEEAVDDSQLPKDRFSAERLKGVDSTLKIQPAELGDSAVYLCASGGRFLYGYTFGSGTRLTVV.